There are many counts of the clone carrying this T cell receptor (beta chain). Its antigen is undetermined. These data belong to a study of T-cell memory formation after mild COVID-19. CDR1 and CDR2 from the germline V gene are SGHAT and FQDESV (reference sequence). Trimming took off 2 bases at V and 0 bases at J, with 7 bases between the two ends. The CDR3 spans 14 residues. Study-wide results and caveats: There were some responding clones in pre-infection memory, which suggested that cross-reactive memory had joined. Second-wave clones peaking on day 37 lacked confirmed SARS-CoV-2 specificity.

TCRdb itself ran the 5' RACE reads through MiXCR, one entry per CDR3 protein. The sample holds about 310,000 distinct CDR3 sequences, 15% to 20% seen once. The sequence was collected from a man younger than 35 who had mild COVID-19 (a few samples of this study predate the infection). Cell type and time point are not known. Sequencing input: PBMCs or a T cell subset sorted from them (not recorded which). V gene TRBV11-1 combines with J gene TRBJ2-5; a possible D gene is TRBD1 (5 bases). CDR3 in DNA: TGTGCCAGCAGCTTACAGGGATACCAAGAGACCCAGTACTTC. Translating it yields CASSLQGYQETQYF.